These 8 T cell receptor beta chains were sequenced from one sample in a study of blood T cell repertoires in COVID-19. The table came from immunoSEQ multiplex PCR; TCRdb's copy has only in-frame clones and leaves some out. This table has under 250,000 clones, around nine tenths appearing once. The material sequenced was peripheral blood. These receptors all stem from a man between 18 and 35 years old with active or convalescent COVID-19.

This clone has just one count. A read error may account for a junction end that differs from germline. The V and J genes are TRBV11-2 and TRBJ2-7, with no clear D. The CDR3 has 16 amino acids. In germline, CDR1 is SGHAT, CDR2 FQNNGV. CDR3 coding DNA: TGTGCCAGCAGATTAGATCCTGGCGGAACTCCCTACGAGCAGTACTTC. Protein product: CASRLDPGGTPYEQYF. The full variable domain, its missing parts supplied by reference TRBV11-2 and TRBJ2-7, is EAGVAQSPRYKIIEKRQSVAFWCNPISGHATLYWYQQILGQGPKLLIQFQNNGVVDDSQLPKDRFSAERLKGVDSTLKIQPAKLEDSAVYLCASRLDPGGTPYEQYFGPGTRLTVT.

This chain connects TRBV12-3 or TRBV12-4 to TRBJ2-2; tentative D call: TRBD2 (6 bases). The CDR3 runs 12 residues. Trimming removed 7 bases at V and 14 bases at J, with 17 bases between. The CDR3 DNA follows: TGTGCCAGCAACCTTAGACCCGGGAGACTGTTTTTT. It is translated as CASNLRPGRLFF.

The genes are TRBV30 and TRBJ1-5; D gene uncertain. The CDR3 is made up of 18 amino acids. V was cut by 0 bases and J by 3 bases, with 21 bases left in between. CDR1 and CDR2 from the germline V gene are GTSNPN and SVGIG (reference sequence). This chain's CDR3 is CAWSVLGQLGDVNQPQHF. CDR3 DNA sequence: TGTGCCTGGAGTGTACTAGGGCAATTGGGCGATGTCAATCAGCCCCAGCATTTT.

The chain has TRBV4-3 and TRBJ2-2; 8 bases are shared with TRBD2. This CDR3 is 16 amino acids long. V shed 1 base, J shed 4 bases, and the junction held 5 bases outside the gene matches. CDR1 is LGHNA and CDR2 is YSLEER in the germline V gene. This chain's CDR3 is CASSQGPGGGTGELFF. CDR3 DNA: TGCGCCAGCAGCCAAGGGCCGGGAGGGGGCACCGGGGAGCTGTTTTTT.

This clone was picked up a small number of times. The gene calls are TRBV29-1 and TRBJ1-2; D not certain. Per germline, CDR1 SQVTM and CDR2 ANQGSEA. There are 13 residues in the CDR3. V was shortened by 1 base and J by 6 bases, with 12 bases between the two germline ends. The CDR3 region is CSVEVWAPNGYTF. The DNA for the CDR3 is TGCAGCGTTGAAGTCTGGGCCCCTAATGGCTACACCTTC.

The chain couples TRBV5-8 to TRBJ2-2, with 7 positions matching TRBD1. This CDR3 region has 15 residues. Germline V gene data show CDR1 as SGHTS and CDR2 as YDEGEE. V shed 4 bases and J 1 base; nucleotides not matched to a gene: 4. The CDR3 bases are TGTGCCAGCAGCCTACGACAGGGGAACACCGGGGAGCTGTTTTTT. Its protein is CASSLRQGNTGELFF.

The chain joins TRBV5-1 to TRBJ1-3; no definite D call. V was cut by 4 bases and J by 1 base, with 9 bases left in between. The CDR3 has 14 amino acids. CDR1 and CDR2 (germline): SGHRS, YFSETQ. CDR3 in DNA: TGCGCCAGCAGCCCCGGAGAGTCTGGAAACACCATATATTTT. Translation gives CASSPGESGNTIYF.

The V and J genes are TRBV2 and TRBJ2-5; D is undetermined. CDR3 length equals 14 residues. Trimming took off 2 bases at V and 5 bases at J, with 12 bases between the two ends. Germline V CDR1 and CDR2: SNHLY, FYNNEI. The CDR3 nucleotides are TGTGCCAGCAGTGAACTAGGAAGTGGGGAGACCCAGTACTTC. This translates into CASSELGSGETQYF.